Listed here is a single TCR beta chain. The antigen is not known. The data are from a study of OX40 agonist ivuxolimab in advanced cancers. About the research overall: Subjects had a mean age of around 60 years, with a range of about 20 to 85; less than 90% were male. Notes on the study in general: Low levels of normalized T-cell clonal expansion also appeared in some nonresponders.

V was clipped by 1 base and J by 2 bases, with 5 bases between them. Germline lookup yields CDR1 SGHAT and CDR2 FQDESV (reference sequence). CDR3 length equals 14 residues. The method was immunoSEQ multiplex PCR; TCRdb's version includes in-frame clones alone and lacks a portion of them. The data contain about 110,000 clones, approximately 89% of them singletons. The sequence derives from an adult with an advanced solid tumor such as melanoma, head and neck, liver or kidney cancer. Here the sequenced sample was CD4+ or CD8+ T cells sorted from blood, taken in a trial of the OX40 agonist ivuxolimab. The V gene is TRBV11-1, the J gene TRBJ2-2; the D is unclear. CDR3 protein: CASSLDYNTGELFF. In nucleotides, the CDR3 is TGTGCCAGCAGCTTAGACTATAACACCGGGGAGCTGTTTTTT.